What follows describes a single TCR beta chain. What it binds is not known. This CDR3 is also generated by other DNA sequences in the sample. The data originate from a study of beta chain features in type 1 diabetes. Regarding the study as a whole: For type 1 diabetes patients, VDJ junctions showed fewer insertions and more deletions.

The entirety of the isolated RNA underwent reverse transcription, so expressed TCRB transcripts were sequenced. Measured with immunoSEQ multiplex PCR; TCRdb has only the in-frame clones, and not every one. The sample lists around 430,000 clones; around 30% were seen once. Trimming cost V 0 bases and J 0 bases, with 4 bases left between them. The CDR3 extends over 14 amino acids. Germline V CDR1 and CDR2: SGDLS, YYNGEE. Material for sequencing was naive CD4+ T cells from blood. This sequence joins TRBV9 and TRBJ1-3; no reliable D call. The TCR was taken from a young man in good health. CDR3 sequence: CASSVAGSGNTIYF. Written as DNA, the CDR3 is TGTGCCAGCAGCGTAGCAGGCTCTGGAAACACCATATATTTT. Supplemented by reference TRBV9 and TRBJ1-3, the full variable domain reads DSGVTQTPKHLITATGQRVTLRCSPRSGDLSVYWYQQSLDQGLQFLIQYYNGEERAKGNILERFSAQQFPDLHSELNLSSLELGDSALYFCASSVAGSGNTIYFGEGSWLTVV.